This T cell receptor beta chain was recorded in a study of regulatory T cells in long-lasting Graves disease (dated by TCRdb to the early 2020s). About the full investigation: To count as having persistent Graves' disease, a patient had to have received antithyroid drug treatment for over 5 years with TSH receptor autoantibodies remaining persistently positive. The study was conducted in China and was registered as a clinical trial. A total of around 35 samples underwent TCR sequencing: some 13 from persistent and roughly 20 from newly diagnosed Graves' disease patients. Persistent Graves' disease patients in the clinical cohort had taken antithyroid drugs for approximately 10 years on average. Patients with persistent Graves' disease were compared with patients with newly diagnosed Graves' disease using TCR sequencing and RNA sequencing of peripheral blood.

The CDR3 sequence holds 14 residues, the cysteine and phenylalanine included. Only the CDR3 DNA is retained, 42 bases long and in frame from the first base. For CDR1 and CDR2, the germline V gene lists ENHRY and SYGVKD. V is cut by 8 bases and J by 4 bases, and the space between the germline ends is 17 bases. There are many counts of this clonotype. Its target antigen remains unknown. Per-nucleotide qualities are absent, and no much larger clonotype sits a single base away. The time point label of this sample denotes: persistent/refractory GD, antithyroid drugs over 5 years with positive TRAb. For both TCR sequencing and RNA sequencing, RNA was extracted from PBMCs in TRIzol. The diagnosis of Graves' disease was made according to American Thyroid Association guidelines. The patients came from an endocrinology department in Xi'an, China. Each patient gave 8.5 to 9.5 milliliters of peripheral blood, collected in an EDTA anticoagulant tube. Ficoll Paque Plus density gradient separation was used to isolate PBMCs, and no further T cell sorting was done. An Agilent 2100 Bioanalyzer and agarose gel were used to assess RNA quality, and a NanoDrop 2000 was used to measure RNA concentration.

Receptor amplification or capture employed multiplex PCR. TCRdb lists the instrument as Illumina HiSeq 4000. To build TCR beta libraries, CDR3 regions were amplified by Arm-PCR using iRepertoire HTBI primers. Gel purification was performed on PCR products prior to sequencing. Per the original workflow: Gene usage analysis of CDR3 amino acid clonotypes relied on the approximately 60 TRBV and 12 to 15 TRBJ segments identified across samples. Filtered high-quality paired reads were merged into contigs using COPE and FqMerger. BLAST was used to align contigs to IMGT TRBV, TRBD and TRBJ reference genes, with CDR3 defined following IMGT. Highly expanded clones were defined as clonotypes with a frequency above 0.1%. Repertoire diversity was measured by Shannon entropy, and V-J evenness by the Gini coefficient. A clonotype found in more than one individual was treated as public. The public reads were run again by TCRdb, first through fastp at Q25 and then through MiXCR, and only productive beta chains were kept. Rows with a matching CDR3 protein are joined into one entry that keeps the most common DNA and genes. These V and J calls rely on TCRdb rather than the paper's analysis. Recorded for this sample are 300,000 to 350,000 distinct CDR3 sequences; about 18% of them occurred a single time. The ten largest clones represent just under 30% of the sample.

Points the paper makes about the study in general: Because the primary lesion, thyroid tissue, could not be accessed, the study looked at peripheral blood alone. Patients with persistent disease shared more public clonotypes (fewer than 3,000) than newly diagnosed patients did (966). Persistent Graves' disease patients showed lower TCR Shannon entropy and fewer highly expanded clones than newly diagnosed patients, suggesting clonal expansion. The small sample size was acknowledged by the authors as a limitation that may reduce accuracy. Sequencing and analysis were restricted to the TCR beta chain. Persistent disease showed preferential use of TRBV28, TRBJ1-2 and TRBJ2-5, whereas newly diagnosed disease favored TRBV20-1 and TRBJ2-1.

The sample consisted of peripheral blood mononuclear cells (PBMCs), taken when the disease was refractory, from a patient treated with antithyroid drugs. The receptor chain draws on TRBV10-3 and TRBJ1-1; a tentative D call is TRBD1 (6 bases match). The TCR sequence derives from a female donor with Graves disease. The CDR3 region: CAIGAQGEGTEAFF. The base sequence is TGTGCCATCGGGGCACAGGGAGAGGGCACTGAAGCTTTCTTT.